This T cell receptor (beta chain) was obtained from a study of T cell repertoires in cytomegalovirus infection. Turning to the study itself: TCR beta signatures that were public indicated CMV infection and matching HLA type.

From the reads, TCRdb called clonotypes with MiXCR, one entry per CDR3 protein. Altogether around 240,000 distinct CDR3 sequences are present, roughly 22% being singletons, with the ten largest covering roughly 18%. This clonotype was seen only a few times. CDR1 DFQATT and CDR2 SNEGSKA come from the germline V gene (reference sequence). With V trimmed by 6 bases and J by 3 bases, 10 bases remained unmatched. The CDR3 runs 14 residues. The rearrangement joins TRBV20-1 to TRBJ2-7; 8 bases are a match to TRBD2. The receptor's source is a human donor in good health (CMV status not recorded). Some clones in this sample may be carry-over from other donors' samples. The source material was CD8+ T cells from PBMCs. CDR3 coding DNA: TGCAGTGCCAATGATCGGGGGGGGATCTACGAGCAGTACTTC. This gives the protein CSANDRGGIYEQYF.